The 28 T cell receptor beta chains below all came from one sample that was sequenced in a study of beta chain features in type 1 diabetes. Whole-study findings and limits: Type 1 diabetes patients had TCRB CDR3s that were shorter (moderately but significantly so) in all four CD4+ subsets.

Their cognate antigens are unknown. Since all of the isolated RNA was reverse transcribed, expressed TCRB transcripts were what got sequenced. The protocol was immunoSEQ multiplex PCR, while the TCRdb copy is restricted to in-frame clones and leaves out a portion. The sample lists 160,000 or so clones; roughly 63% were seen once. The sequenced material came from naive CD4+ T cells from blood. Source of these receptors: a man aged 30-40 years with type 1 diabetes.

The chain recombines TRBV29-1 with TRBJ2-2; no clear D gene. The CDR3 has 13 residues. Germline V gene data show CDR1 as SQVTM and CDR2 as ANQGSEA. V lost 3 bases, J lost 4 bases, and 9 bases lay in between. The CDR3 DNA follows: TGCAGCGTTGAGACGGACCTCACCGGGGAGCTGTTTTTT. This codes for CSVETDLTGELFF.

The CDR3 nucleotides are TGTGCCAGCAAGTATGGCCAAGAGACCCAGTACTTC. Residues: CASKYGQETQYF. V gene TRBV25-1 combines with J gene TRBJ2-5; no clear D gene. Germline-derived CDR1 and CDR2 are MGHDK and SYGVNS. V was clipped by 7 bases and J by 1 base, with 7 bases between them. This CDR3 region has 12 residues.

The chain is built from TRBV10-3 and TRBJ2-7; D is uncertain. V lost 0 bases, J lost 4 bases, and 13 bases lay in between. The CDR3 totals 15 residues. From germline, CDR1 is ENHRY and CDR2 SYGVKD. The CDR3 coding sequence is TGTGCCATCAGTGAGTCCTGGGAAGGTTGGTACGAGCAGTACTTC. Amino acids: CAISESWEGWYEQYF.

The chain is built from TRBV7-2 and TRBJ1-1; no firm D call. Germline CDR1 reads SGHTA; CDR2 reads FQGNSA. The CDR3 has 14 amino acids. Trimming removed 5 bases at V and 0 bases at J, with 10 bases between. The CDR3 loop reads CASSGSVMNTEAFF. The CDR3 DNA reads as TGTGCCAGCAGCGGTAGCGTAATGAACACTGAAGCTTTCTTT. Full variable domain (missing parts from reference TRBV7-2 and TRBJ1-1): GAGVSQSPSNKVTEKGKDVELRCDPISGHTALYWYRQSLGQGLEFLIYFQGNSAPDKSGLPSDRFSAERTGGSVSTLTIQRTQQEDSAVYLCASSGSVMNTEAFFGQGTRLTVV.

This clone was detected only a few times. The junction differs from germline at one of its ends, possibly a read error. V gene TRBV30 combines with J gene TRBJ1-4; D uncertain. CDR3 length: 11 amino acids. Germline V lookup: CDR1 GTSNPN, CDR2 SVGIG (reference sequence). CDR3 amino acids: CACSRGRHQIF. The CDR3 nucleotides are TGTGCCTGTTCTCGAGGCAGACATCAGATTTTT.

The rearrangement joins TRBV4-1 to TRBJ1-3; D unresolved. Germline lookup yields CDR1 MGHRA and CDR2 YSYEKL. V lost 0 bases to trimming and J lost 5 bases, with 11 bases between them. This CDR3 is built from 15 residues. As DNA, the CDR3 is TGCGCCAGCAGCCAAGAGAGGTCAGCTCGAAACACCATATATTTT. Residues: CASSQERSARNTIYF.

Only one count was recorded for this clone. The CDR3 nucleotides read TGTGCCTGGGGCCGAACAACTAATGAAAAACTGTTTTTT. It yields the protein CAWGRTTNEKLFF. The chain employs TRBV30 and TRBJ1-4; D call uncertain. The germline V gene encodes CDR1 GTSNPN and CDR2 SVGIG (reference sequence). Trimming pared 5 bases from V and 0 bases from J, leaving 7 bases between. The CDR3 consists of 13 residues.

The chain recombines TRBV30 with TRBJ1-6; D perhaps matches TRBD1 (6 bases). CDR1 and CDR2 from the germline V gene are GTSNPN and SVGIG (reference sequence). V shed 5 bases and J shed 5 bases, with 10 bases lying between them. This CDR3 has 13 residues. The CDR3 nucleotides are TGTGCCTGGGCCCCAGGGGATAATTCACCCCTCCACTTT. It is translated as CAWAPGDNSPLHF.

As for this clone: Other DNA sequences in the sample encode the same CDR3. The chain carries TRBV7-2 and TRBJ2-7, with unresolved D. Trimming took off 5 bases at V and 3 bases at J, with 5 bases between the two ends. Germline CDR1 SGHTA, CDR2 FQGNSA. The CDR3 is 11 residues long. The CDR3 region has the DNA TGTGCCAGCAGCCTCAGCTACGAGCAGTACTTC. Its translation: CASSLSYEQYF.

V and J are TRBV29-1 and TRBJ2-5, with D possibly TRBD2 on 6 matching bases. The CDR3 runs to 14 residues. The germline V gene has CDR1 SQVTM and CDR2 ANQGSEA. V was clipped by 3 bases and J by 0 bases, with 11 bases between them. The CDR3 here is CSVEGLAYQETQYF. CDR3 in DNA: TGCAGCGTTGAGGGCCTAGCGTACCAAGAGACCCAGTACTTC.

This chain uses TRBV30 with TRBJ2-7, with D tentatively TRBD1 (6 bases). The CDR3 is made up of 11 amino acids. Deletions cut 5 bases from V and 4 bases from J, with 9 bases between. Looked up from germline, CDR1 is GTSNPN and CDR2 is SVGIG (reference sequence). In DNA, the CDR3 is TGTGCCTGGCGGGACAAATACGAGCAGTACTTC. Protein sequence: CAWRDKYEQYF.

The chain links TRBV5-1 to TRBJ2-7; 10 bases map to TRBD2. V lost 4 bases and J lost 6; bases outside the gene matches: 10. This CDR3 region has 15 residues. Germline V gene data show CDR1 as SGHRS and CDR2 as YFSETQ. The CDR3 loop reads CASSSLAGASLEQYF. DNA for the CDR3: TGCGCCAGCAGCAGTCTAGCGGGGGCCTCTCTCGAGCAGTACTTC.

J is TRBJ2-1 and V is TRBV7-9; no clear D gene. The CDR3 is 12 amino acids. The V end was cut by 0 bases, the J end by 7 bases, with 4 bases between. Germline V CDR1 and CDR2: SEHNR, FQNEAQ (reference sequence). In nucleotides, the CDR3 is TGTGCCAGCAGCTTAGCGGAGAATGAGCAGTTCTTC. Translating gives CASSLAENEQFF.

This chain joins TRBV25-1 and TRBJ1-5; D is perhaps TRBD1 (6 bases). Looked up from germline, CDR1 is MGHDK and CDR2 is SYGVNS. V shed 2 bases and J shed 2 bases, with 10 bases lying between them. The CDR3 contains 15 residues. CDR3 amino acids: CASSEQGLRNQPQHF. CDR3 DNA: TGTGCCAGCAGTGAACAGGGGTTGCGCAATCAGCCCCAGCATTTT.

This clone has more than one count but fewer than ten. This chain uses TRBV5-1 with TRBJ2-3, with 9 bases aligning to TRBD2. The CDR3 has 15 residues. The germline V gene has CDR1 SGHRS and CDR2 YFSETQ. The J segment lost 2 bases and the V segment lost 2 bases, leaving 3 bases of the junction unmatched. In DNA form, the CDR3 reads TGCGCCAGCAGCTTTAGCGGGGGAGTCACAGATACGCAGTATTTT. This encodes CASSFSGGVTDTQYF.

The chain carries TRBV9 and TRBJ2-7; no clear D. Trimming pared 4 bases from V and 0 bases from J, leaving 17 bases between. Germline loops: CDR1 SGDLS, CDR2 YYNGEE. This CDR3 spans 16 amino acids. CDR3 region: CASSPLGTAASYEQYF. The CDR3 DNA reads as TGTGCCAGCAGCCCCTTGGGAACAGCTGCCTCCTACGAGCAGTACTTC. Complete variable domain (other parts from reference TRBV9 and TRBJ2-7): DSGVTQTPKHLITATGQRVTLRCSPRSGDLSVYWYQQSLDQGLQFLIQYYNGEERAKGNILERFSAQQFPDLHSELNLSSLELGDSALYFCASSPLGTAASYEQYFGPGTRLTVT.

The CDR3 DNA reads TGTGCCTGGGGGGCCCGGGGGGCCCTGAACACTGAAGCTTTCTTT. This sequence encodes CAWGARGALNTEAFF. The V and J genes are TRBV30 and TRBJ1-1; D is possibly TRBD1 (6 bases). The germline V gene has CDR1 GTSNPN and CDR2 SVGIG (reference sequence). The ends were cut back, 5 bases at V and 0 bases at J, with 16 bases in the middle. The CDR3 has 15 amino acids.

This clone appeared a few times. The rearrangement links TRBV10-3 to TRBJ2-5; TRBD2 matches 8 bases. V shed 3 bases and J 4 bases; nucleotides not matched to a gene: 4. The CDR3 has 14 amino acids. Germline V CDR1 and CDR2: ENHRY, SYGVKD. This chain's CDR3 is CAISDLAGRETQYF. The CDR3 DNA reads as TGTGCCATCAGTGATTTAGCGGGACGAGAGACCCAGTACTTC.

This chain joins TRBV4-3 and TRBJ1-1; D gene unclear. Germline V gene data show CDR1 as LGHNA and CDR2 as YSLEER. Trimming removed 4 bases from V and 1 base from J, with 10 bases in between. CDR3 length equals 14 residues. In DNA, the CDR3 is TGCGCCAGCAGCCTGTCGTTGGGGAACACTGAAGCTTTCTTT. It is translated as CASSLSLGNTEAFF.

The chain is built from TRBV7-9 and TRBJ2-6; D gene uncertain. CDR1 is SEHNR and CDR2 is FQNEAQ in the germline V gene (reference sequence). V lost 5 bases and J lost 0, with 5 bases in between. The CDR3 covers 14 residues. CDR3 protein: CASSRTSGANVLTF. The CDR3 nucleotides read TGTGCCAGCAGCAGGACCTCTGGGGCCAACGTCCTGACTTTC.

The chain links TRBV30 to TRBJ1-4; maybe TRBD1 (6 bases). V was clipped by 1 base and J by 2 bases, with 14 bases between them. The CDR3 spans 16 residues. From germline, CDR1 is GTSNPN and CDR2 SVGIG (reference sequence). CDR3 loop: CAWSGTEGGTNEKLFF. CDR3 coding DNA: TGTGCCTGGAGTGGGACAGAAGGAGGGACTAATGAAAAACTGTTTTTT.

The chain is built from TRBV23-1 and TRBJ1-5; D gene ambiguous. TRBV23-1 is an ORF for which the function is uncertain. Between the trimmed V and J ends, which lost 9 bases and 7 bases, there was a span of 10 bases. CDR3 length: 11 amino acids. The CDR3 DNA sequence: TGCGCCAGTGAAGATGTGCAGCCCCAGCATTTT. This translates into CASEDVQPQHF.

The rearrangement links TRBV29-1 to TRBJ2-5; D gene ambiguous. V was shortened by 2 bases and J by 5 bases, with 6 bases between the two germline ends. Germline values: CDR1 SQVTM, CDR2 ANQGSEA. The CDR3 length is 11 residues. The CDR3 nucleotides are TGCAGCGTTGAACCGGGCGAGACCCAGTACTTC. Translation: CSVEPGETQYF.

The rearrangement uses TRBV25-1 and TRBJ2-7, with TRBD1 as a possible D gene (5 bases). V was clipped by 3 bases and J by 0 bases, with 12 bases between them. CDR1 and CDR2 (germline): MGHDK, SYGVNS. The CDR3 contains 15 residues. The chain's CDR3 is CASSDPDTSSYEQYF. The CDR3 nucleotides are TGTGCCAGCAGTGACCCGGACACCTCCTCCTACGAGCAGTACTTC.

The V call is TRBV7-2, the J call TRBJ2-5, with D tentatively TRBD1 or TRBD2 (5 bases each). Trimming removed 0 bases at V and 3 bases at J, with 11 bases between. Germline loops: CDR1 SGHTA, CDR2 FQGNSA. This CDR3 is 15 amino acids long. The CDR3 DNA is TGTGCCAGCAGCTTAGCGGGGGTAGTAGAAGAGACCCAGTACTTC. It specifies CASSLAGVVEETQYF.

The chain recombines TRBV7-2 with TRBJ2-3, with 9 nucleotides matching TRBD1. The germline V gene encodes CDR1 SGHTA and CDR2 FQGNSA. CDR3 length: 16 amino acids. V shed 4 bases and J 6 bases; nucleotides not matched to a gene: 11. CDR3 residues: CASSSPGQGIVDTQYF. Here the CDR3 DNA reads TGTGCCAGCAGCTCCCCGGGACAGGGTATAGTGGATACGCAGTATTTT.

The CDR3 loop reads CASSVTGLEETQYF. In DNA, the CDR3 is TGTGCCAGCAGCGTGACAGGGCTGGAAGAGACCCAGTACTTC. The V gene is TRBV5-4, the J gene TRBJ2-5; TRBD1 matches at 7 bases. V was clipped by 4 bases and J by 3 bases; unmatched bases: 6. Germline V gene sequence: CDR1 SGHNT, CDR2 YYREEE (reference sequence). This CDR3 has 14 amino acids. Combining the CDR3 with reference TRBV5-4 and TRBJ2-5 gives the whole variable domain ETGVTQSPTHLIKTRGQQVTLRCSSQSGHNTVSWYQQALGQGPQFIFQYYREEENGRGNFPPRFSGLQFPNYSSELNVNALELDDSALYLCASSVTGLEETQYFGPGTRLLVL.

The CDR3 nucleotides are TGTGCCAGCAGCACCCAGACAGGACGCGGGTCACCCCTCCACTTT. Translating gives CASSTQTGRGSPLHF. This chain joins TRBV7-9 and TRBJ1-6, with D perhaps matching TRBD1 (6 bases). The CDR3 consists of 15 residues. Germline CDR1 SEHNR, CDR2 FQNEAQ (reference sequence). Trimming removed 5 bases from V and 10 bases from J, with 18 bases in between.